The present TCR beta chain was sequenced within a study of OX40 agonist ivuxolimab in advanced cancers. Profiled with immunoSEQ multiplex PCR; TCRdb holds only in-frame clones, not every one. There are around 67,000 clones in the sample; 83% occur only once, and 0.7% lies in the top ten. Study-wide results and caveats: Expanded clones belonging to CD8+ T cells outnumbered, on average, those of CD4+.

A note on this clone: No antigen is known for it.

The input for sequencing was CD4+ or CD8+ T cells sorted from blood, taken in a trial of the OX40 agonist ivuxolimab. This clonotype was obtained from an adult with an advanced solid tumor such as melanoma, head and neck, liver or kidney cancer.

CDR3 sequence reads: CASSLDPSNYGYTF. For the CDR3, the DNA is TGCGCCAGCAGCTTGGATCCATCTAACTATGGCTACACCTTC. The rearrangement joins TRBV5-1 to TRBJ1-2; D gene unclear. Germline V lookup: CDR1 SGHRS, CDR2 YFSETQ. The germline V and J ends were trimmed by 0 bases and 0 bases, with 6 bases remaining between them. This CDR3 has 14 amino acids.